This TCR beta chain was recorded in a study of T cells in Graves' hyperthyroidism and ophthalmopathy. The sample holds many counts of this clonotype. A junction end diverges from the germline sequence, so it may reflect a read error. Amplified TCR beta CDR3 regions came from RNA transcripts. RT-PCR in the first round (using the HTBI primer set) targeted the TCR CDR3. One entry per CDR3 protein results from TCRdb running MiXCR on the multiplex PCR reads. Of 480,000 or so distinct CDR3 sequences listed, about an eighth are singletons. The length of the CDR3 is 14 residues. The TCR was taken from a woman in her late teens or twenties with Graves' hyperthyroidism. The specimen sequenced was blood. The chain links TRBV12-3 or TRBV12-4 to TRBJ2-7; 10 bases are shared with TRBD2. The CDR3 is CASSLAGEGYEQYF. CDR3 sequence (DNA): TGTGCCAGCAGTCTAGCGGGAGAGGGCTACGAGCAGTACTTC.